Described below is a single T cell receptor (beta chain) sequence and its context. This sample was taken from a study of blood T cell repertoires in COVID-19. Method: immunoSEQ multiplex PCR; TCRdb's copy keeps in-frame clones and lacks some. The sample holds a few hundred thousand clones, 80% to 90% seen once. This CDR3 is built from 14 residues. V lost 0 bases to trimming and J lost 7 bases, with 12 bases between them. CDR1 is SGHRS, CDR2 YFSETQ, per germline. The chain couples TRBV5-1 to TRBJ2-3; TRBD1 is a possible D gene (6 bases). This clonotype originated in a man between 35 and 55 years old with acute or convalescent COVID-19. Sequenced sample: peripheral blood. For the CDR3, the DNA is TGCGCCAGCAGCTTGGCCGGCAGGGGTAATACGCAGTATTTT. It is translated as CASSLAGRGNTQYF.